The rows below give T cell receptor beta chains drawn from one sample of a study of cytomegalovirus exposure and HLA in healthy donors. Repertoires were generated with immunoSEQ multiplex PCR, while TCRdb's copy carries only in-frame clones and drops some. The repertoire holds some 130,000 clones, 80% to 85% seen once, with approximately 1% in the top ten. The sequenced sample consisted of PBMCs. The origin of the receptors is a human donor in good health. Each CDR3 is given with its conserved first and last residue. Fields, in order: clone size, D gene, J gene, V gene, CDR3 DNA, CDR3 protein. A D gene is named only where the DNA matches it firmly. A clone size is listed for some rows: how often the clone was seen (once, few, many), or a class if it is expanded.

NA NA TRBJ2-6 TRBV5-1 TGCGCCAGCAGCTTGGCCCTCGGTGCTGGGGCCAACGTCCTGACTTTC CASSLALGAGANVLTF
NA NA TRBJ2-1 TRBV6-5 TGTGCCAGCAGTCCGAGAGGTACCTCCAATGAGCAGTTCTTC CASSPRGTSNEQFF
NA NA TRBJ1-2 TRBV6-5 TGTGCCAGCAGTTACCAGGGAAGGGGTGGCTACACCTTC CASSYQGRGGYTF
NA TRBD1 TRBJ1-2 TRBV5-6 TGTGCCAGCAGCGAGGACAGGGGGCGTTACTATGGCTACACCTTC CASSEDRGRYYGYTF
few NA TRBJ1-2 TRBV6-5 TGTGCCAGCAGCCCAATACATGGGGAGGGTGGCTACACCTTC CASSPIHGEGGYTF
NA TRBD2 TRBJ2-7 TRBV7-2 TGTGCCAGCAGCCCAACCGGGACTAGCGGTTCCTACGAGCAGTACTTC CASSPTGTSGSYEQYF
NA NA TRBJ2-4 TRBV5-1 TGCGCCAGCAGCTTGAGAGGACAGTCGACGTTTAAAAACATTCAGTACTTC CASSLRGQSTFKNIQYF
NA TRBD1 TRBJ2-5 TRBV9 TGTGCCAGCAGCTCCAGACAGGGGGCGTTAGAGACCCAGTACTTC CASSSRQGALETQYF
NA NA TRBJ1-2 TRBV6-1 TGTGCCAGCAGCCGTACCGGGAGGAGTGGCTACACCTTC CASSRTGRSGYTF
NA NA TRBJ2-5 TRBV9 TGTGCCAGCAGCGGCCCTGGAGGCTTCCCTACGTACCAAGAGACCCAGTACTTC CASSGPGGFPTYQETQYF
NA TRBD1 TRBJ1-1 TRBV18 TGTGCCAGCTCACCAAAGAACAGGGGGCGCAGCACTGAAGCTTTCTTT CASSPKNRGRSTEAFF
NA TRBD2 TRBJ2-1 TRBV4-2 TGTGCCAGCAGCCAATGGGGACTAGCGGGACAAACTTTACACAATGAGCAGTTCTTC CASSQWGLAGQTLHNEQFF
few NA TRBJ2-1 TRBV6-6 TGTGCCAGCAGTGGCGTCGGGGCGGGGGAGCAGTTCTTC CASSGVGAGEQFF
NA NA TRBJ1-1 TRBV15 TGTGCCACCAGCCCGGAGACGGTCCCGAACACTGAAGCTTTCTTT CATSPETVPNTEAFF
NA TRBD1 TRBJ1-2 TRBV18 TGTGCCAGCTCACCACCGGGACAGGAGGATTATGGCTACACCTTC CASSPPGQEDYGYTF
NA NA TRBJ2-3 TRBV9 TGTGCCAGCAGCGTAAGACTAGGTCCAGATACGCAGTATTTT CASSVRLGPDTQYF
few NA TRBJ1-3 TRBV7-9 TGTGCCAGCAAGCAAACCAACTCTGGAAACACCATATATTTT CASKQTNSGNTIYF
NA NA TRBJ2-1 TRBV2 TGTGCCAGCAGTGAAAGCGAGGGCTCCTACAATGAGCAGTTCTTC CASSESEGSYNEQFF
NA NA TRBJ2-3 TRBV6-5 TGTGCCAGCTCAATAGCAGATACGCAGTATTTT CASSIADTQYF
few TRBD1 TRBJ1-1 TRBV12-5 TGTGCTAGTGGTTTGGTACTGACAGGGGACGGGATAATGAACACTGAAGCTTTCTTT CASGLVLTGDGIMNTEAFF
NA NA TRBJ1-2 TRBV27 TGTGCCAGCAGTTTCTCCCCGAGGGACTATGGCTACACCTTC CASSFSPRDYGYTF
few TRBD1 TRBJ2-7 TRBV5-4 TGTGCCAGCAGCAGGACAGGGCCCTACGAGCAGTACTTC CASSRTGPYEQYF
NA TRBD1 TRBJ1-1 TRBV27 TGTGCCAGCAGTTTATCGGCAGGGGGCGTAGGGACTGAAGCTTTCTTT CASSLSAGGVGTEAFF
NA TRBD1 TRBJ1-6 TRBV5-4 TGTGCCAGCAGCACAGGGGGGAATTCACCCCTCCACTTT CASSTGGNSPLHF
few NA TRBJ1-2 TRBV18 TGTGCCATTCTACCTAGGACAGAATACACCTTC CAILPRTEYTF
NA NA TRBJ2-2 TRBV7-9 TGTGCCAGCTCATCAACAGAGAACACCGGGGAGCTGTTTTTT CASSSTENTGELFF
few TRBD1 TRBJ1-5 TRBV5-6 TGTGCCAGCAGCCAACAGGGGGCCGGTCAGCCCCAGCATTTT CASSQQGAGQPQHF
NA TRBD2 TRBJ2-3 TRBV4-2 TGTGCCAGCAGCCAGACACTAGCGGGGGGAACAGATACGCAGTATTTT CASSQTLAGGTDTQYF
NA NA TRBJ1-5 TRBV4-1 TGCGCCAGCAGCCAAGACGCGGGGCACCGGGAGCCCCAGCATTTT CASSQDAGHREPQHF
NA NA TRBJ1-5 TRBV6-1 TGTGCCAGCAATTTAAGCCAGGGAAATCAGCCCCAGCATTTT CASNLSQGNQPQHF
once TRBD1 TRBJ1-1 TRBV13 TGTGCCAGCAGCTCTTCAGGGGGCGCAAGAACTGAAGCTTTCTTT CASSSSGGARTEAFF
NA TRBD2 TRBJ2-3 TRBV5-5 TGTGCCAGCAGCTCCTTAGCGGGGGCGCAGTATTTT CASSSLAGAQYF
NA TRBD2 TRBJ2-3 TRBV5-1 TGCGCCAGCAGCCAAGGACTAGCGGGGGGGCATTTTGGTATTGCGACGCCAGATACGCAGTATTTT CASSQGLAGGHFGIATPDTQYF
NA NA TRBJ2-2 TRBV5-4 TGTGCCAGCAGCTTGCCGAGTACCACCGGGGAGCTGTTTTTT CASSLPSTTGELFF
NA NA TRBJ2-2 TRBV5-1 TGCGCCAGCAGCTTGGCCTCACGGGGTAGAGGAGCCGGGGAGCTGTTTTTT CASSLASRGRGAGELFF
NA TRBD2 TRBJ2-2 TRBV27 TGTGCCAGCAGCCTAGGGGTAGCGGGCCCAGCGGTCGGGGAGCTGTTTTTT CASSLGVAGPAVGELFF
NA NA TRBJ2-7 TRBV10-2 TGCGCCAGCAGTGTCCCCCGGGAGAACGAGCAGTACTTC CASSVPRENEQYF
few NA TRBJ2-7 TRBV6-6 TGTGCCAGCAGTTATGGTGAGGAGTACTCCTACGAGCAGTACTTC CASSYGEEYSYEQYF
once NA TRBJ1-2 TRBV7-9 TGTGCCAGCAGCCCGGACGGGGATTCGGGCTACACCTTC CASSPDGDSGYTF
few TRBD1 TRBJ1-4 TRBV6-4 TGTGCCAGCCAGACCGAATCTGGACAGGCGGACGAAAAACTGTTTTTT CASQTESGQADEKLFF
NA TRBD2 TRBJ2-5 TRBV11-3 TGTGCCAGCAGCTTCGTCAGCGGGGGGTTGGGTAAAGAGACCCAGTACTTC CASSFVSGGLGKETQYF
once NA TRBJ1-3 TRBV19 TGTGCCAGTGCACAGGGCGGAAACACCATATATTTT CASAQGGNTIYF
once TRBD1 TRBJ1-5 TRBV18 TGTGCCAGCTCAGACACAGGGGCCCGGCTAAATCAGCCCCAGCATTTT CASSDTGARLNQPQHF
NA NA TRBJ1-5 TRBV9 TGTGCCAGCAGCGCCGGAGGCCATCAGCCCCAGCATTTT CASSAGGHQPQHF
NA NA TRBJ1-1 TRBV5-4 TGTGCCAGCAGCCGGACTAACACTGAAGCTTTCTTT CASSRTNTEAFF
NA TRBD1 TRBJ2-5 TRBV2 TGTGCCAGCAGTCCCCGGACAGGGAAGGTTGAGACCCAGTACTTC CASSPRTGKVETQYF
NA TRBD1 TRBJ1-4 TRBV9 TGTGCCAGCAGCCCCCGACAGGGCGATAATGAAAAACTGTTTTTT CASSPRQGDNEKLFF
NA NA TRBJ1-4 TRBV9 TGTGCCAGCAGCGTAGCTGGGGGGGATGAAAAACTGTTTTTT CASSVAGGDEKLFF
NA NA TRBJ2-2 TRBV10-3 TGTGCCATCAGCAGAAAAGTGGCCGGGGAGCTGTTTTTT CAISRKVAGELFF
NA NA TRBJ2-3 TRBV2 TGTGCCAGCAGCGACGGGGAACAGTCAACAGATACGCAGTATTTT CASSDGEQSTDTQYF
NA TRBD2 TRBJ2-3 TRBV5-6 TGTGCCAGCAGCTTTGGTAGCGGGGGGACAGATACGCAGTATTTT CASSFGSGGTDTQYF
once TRBD1 TRBJ1-6 TRBV27 TGTGCCAGCAGTCCCGGGACAGCGATTCCGCCCCTCCACTTT CASSPGTAIPPLHF
NA TRBD2 TRBJ2-1 TRBV9 TGTGCCAGCAGCCCCCGAGGGACTAGCGGGTATGAGCAGTTCTTC CASSPRGTSGYEQFF
few NA TRBJ1-1 TRBV4-1 TGCGCCAGCAGCCAAGACTGGGGGGCTGAAGCTTTCTTT CASSQDWGAEAFF